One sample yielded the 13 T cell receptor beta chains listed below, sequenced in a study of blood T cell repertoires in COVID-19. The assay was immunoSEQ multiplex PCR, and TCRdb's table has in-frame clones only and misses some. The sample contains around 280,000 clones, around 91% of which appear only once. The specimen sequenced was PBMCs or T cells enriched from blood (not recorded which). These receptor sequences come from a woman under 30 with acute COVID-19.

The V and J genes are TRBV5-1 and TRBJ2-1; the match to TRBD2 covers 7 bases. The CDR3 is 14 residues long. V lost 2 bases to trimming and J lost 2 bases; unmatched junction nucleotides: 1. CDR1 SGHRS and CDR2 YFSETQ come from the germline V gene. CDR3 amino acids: CASSFTSAYNEQFF. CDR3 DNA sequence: TGCGCCAGCAGCTTCACTAGCGCCTACAATGAGCAGTTCTTC.

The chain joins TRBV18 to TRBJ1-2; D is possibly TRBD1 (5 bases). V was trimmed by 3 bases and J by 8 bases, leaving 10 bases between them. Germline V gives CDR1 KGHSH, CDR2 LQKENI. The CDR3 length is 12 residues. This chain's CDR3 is CASSPQGQGYTF. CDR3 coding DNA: TGTGCCAGCTCACCGCAGGGTCAGGGCTACACCTTC.

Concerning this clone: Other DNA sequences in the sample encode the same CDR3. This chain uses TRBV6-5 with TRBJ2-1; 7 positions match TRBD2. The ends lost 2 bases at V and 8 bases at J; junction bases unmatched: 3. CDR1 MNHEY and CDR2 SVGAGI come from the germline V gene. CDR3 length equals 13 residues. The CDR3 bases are TGTGCCAGCAGTTACCGTGGGGGGGATGAGCAGTTCTTC. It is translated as CASSYRGGDEQFF.

The CDR3 region is CASSAGGGRNQPQHF. Here the CDR3 DNA reads TGTGCCAGCAGCGCAGGGGGCGGTCGCAATCAGCCCCAGCATTTT. V usage is TRBV11-2 and J usage is TRBJ1-5, with 8 bases that match TRBD1. V gave up 5 bases and J gave up 2 bases; unmatched junction bases: 5. The CDR3 is made up of 15 amino acids. CDR1 and CDR2 (germline): SGHAT, FQNNGV.

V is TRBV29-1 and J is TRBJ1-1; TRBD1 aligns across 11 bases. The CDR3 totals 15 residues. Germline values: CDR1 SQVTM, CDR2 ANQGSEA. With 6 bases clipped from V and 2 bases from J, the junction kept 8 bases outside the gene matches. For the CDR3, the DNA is TGCAGCGTCACCGGGACAGGGGGGATCAACACTGAAGCTTTCTTT. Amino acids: CSVTGTGGINTEAFF.

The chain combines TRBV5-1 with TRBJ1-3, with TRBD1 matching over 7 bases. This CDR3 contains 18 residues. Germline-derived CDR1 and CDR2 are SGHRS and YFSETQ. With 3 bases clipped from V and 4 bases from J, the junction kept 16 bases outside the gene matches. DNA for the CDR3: TGCGCCAGCAGCTGGACCGGGACAGATCCCTCTCTGGGAAACACCATATATTTT. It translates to CASSWTGTDPSLGNTIYF.

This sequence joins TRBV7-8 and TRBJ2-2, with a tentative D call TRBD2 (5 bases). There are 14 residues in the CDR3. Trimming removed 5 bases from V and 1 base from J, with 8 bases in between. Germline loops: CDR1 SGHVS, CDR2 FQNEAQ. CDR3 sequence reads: CASSTAGNTGELFF. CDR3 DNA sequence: TGTGCCAGCAGCACCGCGGGGAACACCGGGGAGCTGTTTTTT.

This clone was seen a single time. CDR3 nucleotide sequence: TGTGCCAGCTCACCATCTCGGGAGGGGGCGCGTTACGAGCAGTACTTC. Its protein is CASSPSREGARYEQYF. V gene TRBV18 combines with J gene TRBJ2-7, with TRBD2 as a possible D gene (8 bases). Germline V lookup: CDR1 KGHSH, CDR2 LQKENI. This CDR3 has 16 residues. Trimming removed 2 bases from V and 4 bases from J, with 18 bases in between.

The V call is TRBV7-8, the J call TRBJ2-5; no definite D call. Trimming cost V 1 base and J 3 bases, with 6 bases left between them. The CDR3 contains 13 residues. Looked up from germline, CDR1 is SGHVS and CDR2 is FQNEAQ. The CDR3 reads CASSLDREETQYF. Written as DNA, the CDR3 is TGTGCCAGCAGCTTAGATCGAGAAGAGACCCAGTACTTC.

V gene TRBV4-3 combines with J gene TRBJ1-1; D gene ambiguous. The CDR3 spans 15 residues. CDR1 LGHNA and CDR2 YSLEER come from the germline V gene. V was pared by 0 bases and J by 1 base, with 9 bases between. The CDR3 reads CASSQDYQPNTEAFF. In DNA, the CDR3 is TGCGCCAGCAGCCAAGACTACCAACCGAACACTGAAGCTTTCTTT.

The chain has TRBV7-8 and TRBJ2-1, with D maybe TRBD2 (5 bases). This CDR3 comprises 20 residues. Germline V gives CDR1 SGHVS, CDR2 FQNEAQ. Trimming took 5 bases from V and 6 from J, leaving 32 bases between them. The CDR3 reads CASSPLPSNKLVLEGNEQFF. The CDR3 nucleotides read TGTGCCAGCAGCCCATTACCCTCGAATAAACTAGTCCTAGAAGGCAATGAGCAGTTCTTC.

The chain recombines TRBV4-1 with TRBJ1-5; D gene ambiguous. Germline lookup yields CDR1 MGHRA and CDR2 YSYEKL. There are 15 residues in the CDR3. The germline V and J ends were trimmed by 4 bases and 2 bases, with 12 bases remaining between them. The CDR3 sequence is CASSRWSEGNQPQHF. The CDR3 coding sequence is TGCGCCAGCAGCCGGTGGTCGGAGGGCAATCAGCCCCAGCATTTT.

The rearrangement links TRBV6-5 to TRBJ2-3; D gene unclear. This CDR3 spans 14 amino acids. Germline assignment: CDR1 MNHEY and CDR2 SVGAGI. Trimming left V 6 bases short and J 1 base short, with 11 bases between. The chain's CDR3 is CASSQFSGTDTQYF. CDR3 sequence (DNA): TGTGCCAGCAGCCAATTCTCAGGCACAGATACGCAGTATTTT.